The present entry profiles one T cell receptor (beta chain) with its context. With 4 bases clipped from V and 11 bases from J, the junction kept 11 bases outside the gene matches. The CDR3 totals 14 residues. CDR1 is SGHRS, CDR2 YFSETQ, per germline. This sample stems from a study of shared clonotypes between healthy human individuals. Repertoires were generated with immunoSEQ multiplex PCR, while TCRdb's copy carries only in-frame clones and drops some. The sample yields approximately 500,000 clones, around four fifths seen once. Adults of Caucasian background living in Nashville, Tennessee made up all donors.

V gene TRBV5-1 combines with J gene TRBJ2-5, with 10 bases matching TRBD2. The TCR was taken from a woman aged 40 to 49 in good health. Some clones in this sample may be carry-over from other donors' samples. The source material was PBMCs. Here the CDR3 DNA reads TGCGCCAGCAGCCCCCCAGGGACTAGCGTTGGGCAGTACTTC. It specifies CASSPPGTSVGQYF.